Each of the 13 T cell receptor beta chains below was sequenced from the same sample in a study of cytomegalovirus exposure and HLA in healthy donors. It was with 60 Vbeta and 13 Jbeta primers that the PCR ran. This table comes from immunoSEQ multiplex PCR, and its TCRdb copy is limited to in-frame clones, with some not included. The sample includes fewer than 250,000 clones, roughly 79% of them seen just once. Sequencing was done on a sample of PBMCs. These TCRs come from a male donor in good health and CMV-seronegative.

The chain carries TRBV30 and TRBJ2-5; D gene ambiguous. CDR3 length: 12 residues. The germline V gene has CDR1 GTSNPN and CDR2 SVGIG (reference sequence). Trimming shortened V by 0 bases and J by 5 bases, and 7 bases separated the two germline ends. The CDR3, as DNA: TGTGCCTGGAGTGTACTGAAGGAGACCCAGTACTTC. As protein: CAWSVLKETQYF.

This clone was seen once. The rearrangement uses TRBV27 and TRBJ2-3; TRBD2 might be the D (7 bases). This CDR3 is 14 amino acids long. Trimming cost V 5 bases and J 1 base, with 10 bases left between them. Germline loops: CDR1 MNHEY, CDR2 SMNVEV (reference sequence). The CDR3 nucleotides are TGTGCCAGCAGTGGAGGGGGGGGCACAGATACGCAGTATTTT. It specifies CASSGGGGTDTQYF.

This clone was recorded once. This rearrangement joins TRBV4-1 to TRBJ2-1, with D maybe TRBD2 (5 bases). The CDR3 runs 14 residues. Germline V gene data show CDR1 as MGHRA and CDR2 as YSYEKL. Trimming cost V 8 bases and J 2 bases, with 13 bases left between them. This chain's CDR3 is CASHPGFAYNEQFF. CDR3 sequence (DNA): TGCGCCAGCCACCCGGGGTTCGCCTACAATGAGCAGTTCTTC.

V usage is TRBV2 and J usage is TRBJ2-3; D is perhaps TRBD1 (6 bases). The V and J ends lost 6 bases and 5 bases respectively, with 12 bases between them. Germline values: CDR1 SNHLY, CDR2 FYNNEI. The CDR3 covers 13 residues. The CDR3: CASSLDRQDTQYF. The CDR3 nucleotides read TGTGCCAGCAGCCTGGACAGACAAGATACGCAGTATTTT.

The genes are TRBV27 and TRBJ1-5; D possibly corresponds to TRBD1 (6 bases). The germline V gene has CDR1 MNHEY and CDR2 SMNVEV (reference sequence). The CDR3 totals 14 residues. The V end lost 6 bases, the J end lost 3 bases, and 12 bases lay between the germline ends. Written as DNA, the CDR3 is TGTGCCAGCAGACTCGGGGGGCCCAATCAGCCCCAGCATTTT. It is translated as CASRLGGPNQPQHF.

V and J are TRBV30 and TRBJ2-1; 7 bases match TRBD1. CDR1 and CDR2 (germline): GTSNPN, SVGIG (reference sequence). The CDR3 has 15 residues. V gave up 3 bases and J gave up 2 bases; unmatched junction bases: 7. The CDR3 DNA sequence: TGTGCCTGGAGCGAGGGACAGACCACCTACAATGAGCAGTTCTTC. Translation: CAWSEGQTTYNEQFF.

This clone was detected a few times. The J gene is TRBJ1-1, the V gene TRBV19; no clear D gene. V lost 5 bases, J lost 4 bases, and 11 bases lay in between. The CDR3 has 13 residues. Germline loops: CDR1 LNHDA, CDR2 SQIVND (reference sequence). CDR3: CASSRLGATEAFF. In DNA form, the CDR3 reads TGTGCCAGTAGTCGCCTGGGAGCCACTGAAGCTTTCTTT.

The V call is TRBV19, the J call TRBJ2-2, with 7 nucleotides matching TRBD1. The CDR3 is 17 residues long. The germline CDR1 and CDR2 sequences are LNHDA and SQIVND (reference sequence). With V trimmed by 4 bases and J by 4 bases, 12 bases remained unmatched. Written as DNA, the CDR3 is TGTGCCAGTAGTACGCCAGGACAGGTCTGGGGCACCGGGGAGCTGTTTTTT. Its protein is CASSTPGQVWGTGELFF.

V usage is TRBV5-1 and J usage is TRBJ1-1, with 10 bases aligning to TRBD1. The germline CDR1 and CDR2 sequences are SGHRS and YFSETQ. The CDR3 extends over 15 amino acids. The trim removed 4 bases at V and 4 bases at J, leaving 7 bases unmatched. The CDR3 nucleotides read TGCGCCAGCAGCCTCACCGGGACAGGGGTCACTGAAGCTTTCTTT. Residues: CASSLTGTGVTEAFF.

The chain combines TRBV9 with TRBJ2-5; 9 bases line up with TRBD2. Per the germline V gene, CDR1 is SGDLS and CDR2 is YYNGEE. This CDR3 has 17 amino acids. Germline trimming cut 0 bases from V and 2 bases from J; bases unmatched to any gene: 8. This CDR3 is CASSVGSLAGRQETQYF. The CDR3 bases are TGTGCCAGCAGCGTAGGAAGCCTAGCGGGGAGGCAAGAGACCCAGTACTTC.

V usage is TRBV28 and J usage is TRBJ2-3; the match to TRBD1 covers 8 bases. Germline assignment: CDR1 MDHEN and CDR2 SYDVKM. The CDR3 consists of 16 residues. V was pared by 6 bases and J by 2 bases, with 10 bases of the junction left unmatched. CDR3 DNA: TGTGCCAGCAGCCCATACCGGGACAGGTCCACAGATACGCAGTATTTT. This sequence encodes CASSPYRDRSTDTQYF.

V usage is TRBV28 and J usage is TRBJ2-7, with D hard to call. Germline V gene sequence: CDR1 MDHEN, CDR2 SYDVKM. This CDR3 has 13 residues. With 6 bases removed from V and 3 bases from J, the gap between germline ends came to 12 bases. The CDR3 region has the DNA TGTGCCAGCAGCCCGTCCCGTGTCTACGAGCAGTACTTC. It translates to CASSPSRVYEQYF.

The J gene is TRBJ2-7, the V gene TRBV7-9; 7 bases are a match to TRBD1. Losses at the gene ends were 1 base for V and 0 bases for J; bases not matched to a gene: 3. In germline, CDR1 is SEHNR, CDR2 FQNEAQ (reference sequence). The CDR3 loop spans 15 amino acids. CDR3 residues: CASSLEGAPSYEQYF. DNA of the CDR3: TGTGCCAGCAGCTTAGAGGGGGCCCCCTCCTACGAGCAGTACTTC.